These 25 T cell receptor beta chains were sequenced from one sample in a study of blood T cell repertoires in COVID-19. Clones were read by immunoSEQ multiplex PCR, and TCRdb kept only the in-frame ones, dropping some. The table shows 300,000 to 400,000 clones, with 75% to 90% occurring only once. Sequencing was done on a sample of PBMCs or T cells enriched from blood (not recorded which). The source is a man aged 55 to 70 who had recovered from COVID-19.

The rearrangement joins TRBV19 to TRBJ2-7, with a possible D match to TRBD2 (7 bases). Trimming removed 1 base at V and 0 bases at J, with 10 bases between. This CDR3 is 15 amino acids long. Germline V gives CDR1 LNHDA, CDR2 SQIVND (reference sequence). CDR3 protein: CASSIGGGRSYEQYF. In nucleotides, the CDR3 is TGTGCCAGTAGTATAGGGGGGGGCCGCTCCTACGAGCAGTACTTC.

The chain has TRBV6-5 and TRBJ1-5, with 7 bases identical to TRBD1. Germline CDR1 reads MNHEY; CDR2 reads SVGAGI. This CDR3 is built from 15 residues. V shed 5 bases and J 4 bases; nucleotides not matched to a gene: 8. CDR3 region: CASSPDRATNQPQHF. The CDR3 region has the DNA TGTGCCAGCAGTCCAGACAGGGCCACAAATCAGCCCCAGCATTTT.

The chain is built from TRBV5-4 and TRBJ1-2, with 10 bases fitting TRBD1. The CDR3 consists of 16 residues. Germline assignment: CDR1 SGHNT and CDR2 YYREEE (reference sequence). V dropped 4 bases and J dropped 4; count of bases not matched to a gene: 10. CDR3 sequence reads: CASSTDRTGGSYGYTF. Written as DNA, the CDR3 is TGTGCCAGCAGCACCGATCGGACAGGGGGTAGCTATGGCTACACCTTC.

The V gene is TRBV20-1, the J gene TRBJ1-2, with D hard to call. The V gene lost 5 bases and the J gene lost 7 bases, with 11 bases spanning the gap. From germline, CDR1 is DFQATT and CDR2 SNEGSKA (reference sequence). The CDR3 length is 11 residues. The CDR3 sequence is CSAYRLLGYTF. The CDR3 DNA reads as TGCAGTGCTTATAGACTCCTTGGCTACACCTTC.

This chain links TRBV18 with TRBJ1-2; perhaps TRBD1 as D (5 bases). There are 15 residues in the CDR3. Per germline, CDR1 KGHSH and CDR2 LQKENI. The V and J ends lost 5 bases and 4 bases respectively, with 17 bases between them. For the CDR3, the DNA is TGTGCCAGCTCATCTAACCCAGGGAATAGCTATGGCTACACCTTC. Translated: CASSSNPGNSYGYTF.

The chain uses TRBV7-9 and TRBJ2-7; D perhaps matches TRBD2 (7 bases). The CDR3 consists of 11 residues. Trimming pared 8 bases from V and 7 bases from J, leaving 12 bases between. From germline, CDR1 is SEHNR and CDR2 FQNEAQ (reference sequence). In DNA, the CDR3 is TGTGCCAGCGGTGGGGGGGCTGAGCAGTACTTC. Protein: CASGGGAEQYF. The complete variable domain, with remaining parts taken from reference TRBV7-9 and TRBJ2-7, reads DTGVSQNPRHKITKRGQNVTFRCDPISEHNRLYWYRQTLGQGPEFLTYFQNEAQLEKSRLLSDRFSAERPKGSFSTLEIQRTEQGDSAMYLCASGGGAEQYFGPGTRLTVT.

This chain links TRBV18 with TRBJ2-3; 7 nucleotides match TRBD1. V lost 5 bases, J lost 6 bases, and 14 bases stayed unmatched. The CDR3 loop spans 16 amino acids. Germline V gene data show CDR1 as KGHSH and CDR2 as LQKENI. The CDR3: CASSGPGQREYDTQYF. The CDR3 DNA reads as TGTGCCAGCTCAGGACCGGGACAGAGGGAGTATGATACGCAGTATTTT.

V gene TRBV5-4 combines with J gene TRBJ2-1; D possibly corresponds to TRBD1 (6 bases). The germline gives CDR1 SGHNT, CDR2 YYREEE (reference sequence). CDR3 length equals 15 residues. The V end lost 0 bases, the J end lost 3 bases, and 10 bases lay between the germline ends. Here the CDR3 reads CASSLGQAGYNEQFF. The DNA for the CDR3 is TGTGCCAGCAGCTTGGGACAGGCCGGCTACAATGAGCAGTTCTTC.

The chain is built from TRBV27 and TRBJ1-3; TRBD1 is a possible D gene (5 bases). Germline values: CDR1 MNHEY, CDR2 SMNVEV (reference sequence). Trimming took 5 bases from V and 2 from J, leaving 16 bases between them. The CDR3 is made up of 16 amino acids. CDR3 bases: TGTGCCAGCAGTGGGGGACTGTTGGGAACTGGAAACACCATATATTTT. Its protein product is CASSGGLLGTGNTIYF.

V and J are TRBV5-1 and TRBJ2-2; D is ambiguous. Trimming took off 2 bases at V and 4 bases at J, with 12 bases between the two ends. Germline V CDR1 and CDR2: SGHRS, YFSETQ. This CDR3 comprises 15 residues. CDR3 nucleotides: TGCGCCAGCAGCTTCCAGGAACCAACCACCGGGGAGCTGTTTTTT. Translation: CASSFQEPTTGELFF.

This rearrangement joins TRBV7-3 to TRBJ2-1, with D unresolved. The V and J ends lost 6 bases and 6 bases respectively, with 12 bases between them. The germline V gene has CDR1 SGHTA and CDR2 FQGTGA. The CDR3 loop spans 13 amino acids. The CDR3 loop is CASSPSLVNEQFF. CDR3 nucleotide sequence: TGTGCCAGCAGTCCCTCCCTAGTCAATGAGCAGTTCTTC.

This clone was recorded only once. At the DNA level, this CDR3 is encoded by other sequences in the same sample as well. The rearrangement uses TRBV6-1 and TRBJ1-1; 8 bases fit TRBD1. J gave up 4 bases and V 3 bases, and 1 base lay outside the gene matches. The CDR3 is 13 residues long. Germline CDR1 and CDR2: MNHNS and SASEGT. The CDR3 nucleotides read TGTGCCAGCAGTGAGGACAGGGCCACTGAAGCTTTCTTT. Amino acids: CASSEDRATEAFF.

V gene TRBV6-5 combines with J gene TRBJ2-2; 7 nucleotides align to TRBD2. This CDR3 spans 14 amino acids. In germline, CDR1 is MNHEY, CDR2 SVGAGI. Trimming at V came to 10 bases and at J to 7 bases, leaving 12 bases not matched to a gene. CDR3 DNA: TGTGCCACCCACCCGGGGAGGGGTAACGGGGAGCTGTTTTTT. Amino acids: CATHPGRGNGELFF.

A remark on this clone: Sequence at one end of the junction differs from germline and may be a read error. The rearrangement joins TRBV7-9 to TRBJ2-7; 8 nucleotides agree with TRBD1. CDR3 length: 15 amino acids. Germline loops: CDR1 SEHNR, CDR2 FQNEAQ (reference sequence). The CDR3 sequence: CASSQKGQDSYAQYF. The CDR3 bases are TGTGCCAGCAGCCAAAAGGGACAGGATAGCTACGCGCAGTACTTC.

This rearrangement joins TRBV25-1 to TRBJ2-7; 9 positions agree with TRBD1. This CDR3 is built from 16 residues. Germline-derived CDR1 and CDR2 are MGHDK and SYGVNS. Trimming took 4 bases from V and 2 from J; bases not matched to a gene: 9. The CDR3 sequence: CASSGYPGTGPYEQYF. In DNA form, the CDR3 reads TGTGCCAGCAGTGGTTATCCCGGGACAGGGCCCTACGAGCAGTACTTC.

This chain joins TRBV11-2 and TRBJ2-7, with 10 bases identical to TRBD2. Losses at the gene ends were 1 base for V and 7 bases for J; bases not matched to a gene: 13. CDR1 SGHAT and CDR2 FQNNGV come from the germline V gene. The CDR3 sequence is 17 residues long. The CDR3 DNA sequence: TGTGCCAGCAGCTTAGGTGTGTGGAGCGGGAGGGCGGCAGAGCAGTACTTC. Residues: CASSLGVWSGRAAEQYF.

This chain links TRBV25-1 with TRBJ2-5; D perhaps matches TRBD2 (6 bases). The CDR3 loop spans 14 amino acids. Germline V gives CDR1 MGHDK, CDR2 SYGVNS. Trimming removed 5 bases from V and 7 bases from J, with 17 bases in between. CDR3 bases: TGTGCCAGCAGTTCCCGGGATGTTAGCGGGACCCAGTACTTC. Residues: CASSSRDVSGTQYF.

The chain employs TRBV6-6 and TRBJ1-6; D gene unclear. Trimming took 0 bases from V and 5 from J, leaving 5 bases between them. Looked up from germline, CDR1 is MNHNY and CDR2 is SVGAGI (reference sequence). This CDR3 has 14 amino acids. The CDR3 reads CASSYSRDNSPLHF. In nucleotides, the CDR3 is TGTGCCAGCAGTTACTCGCGGGATAATTCACCCCTCCACTTT.

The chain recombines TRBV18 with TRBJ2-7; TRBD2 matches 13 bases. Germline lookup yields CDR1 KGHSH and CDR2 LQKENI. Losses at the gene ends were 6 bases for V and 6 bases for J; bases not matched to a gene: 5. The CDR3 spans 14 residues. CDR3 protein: CASSPGLAGPEQYF. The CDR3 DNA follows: TGTGCCAGCTCGCCGGGACTAGCGGGACCCGAGCAGTACTTC.

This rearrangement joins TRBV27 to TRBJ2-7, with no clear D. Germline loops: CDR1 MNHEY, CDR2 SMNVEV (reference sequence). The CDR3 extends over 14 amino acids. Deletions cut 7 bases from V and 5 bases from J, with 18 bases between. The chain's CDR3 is CASKSMVAVHEQYF. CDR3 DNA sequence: TGTGCCAGCAAGTCCATGGTCGCGGTGCACGAGCAGTACTTC.

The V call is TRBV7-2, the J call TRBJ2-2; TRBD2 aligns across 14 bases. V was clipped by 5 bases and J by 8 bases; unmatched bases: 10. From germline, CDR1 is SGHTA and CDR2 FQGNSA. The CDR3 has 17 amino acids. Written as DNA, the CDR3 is TGTGCCAGCAGCCCCCTCCCGGGACTAGCGGGAGAGGGGGAGCTGTTTTTT. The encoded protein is CASSPLPGLAGEGELFF. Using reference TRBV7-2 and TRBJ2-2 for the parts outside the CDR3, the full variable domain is GAGVSQSPSNKVTEKGKDVELRCDPISGHTALYWYRQSLGQGLEFLIYFQGNSAPDKSGLPSDRFSAERTGGSVSTLTIQRTQQEDSAVYLCASSPLPGLAGEGELFFGEGSRLTVL.

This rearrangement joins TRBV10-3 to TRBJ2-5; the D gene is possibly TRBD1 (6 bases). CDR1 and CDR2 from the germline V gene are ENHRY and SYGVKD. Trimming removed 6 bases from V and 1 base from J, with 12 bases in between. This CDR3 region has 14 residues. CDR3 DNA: TGTGCCATCAGCGAAGGGACACCCCAAGAGACCCAGTACTTC. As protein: CAISEGTPQETQYF.

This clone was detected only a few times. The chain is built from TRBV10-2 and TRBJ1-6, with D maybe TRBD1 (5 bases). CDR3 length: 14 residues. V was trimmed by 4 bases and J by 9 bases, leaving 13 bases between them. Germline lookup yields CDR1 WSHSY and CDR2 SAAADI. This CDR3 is CASSVGREGSPLHF. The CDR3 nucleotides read TGCGCCAGCAGTGTGGGCAGGGAGGGTTCACCCCTCCACTTT.

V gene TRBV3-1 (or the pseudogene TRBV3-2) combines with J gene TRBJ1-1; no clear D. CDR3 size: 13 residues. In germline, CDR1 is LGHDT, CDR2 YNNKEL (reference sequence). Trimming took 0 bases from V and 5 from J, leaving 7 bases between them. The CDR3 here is CASSQDTRTEAFF. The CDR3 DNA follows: TGTGCCAGCAGCCAAGATACGAGGACTGAAGCTTTCTTT.

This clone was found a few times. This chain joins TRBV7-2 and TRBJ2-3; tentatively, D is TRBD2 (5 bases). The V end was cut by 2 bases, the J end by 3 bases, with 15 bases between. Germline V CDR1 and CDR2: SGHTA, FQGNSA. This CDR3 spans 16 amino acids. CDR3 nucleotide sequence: TGTGCCAGCAGCTTATCCGGGATTGTGAGGACAGATACGCAGTATTTT. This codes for CASSLSGIVRTDTQYF.